This TCR beta chain was profiled in a study of T cell responses to AZD1222 COVID-19 vaccine. Study context: Second-dose intervals of approximately 4 or approximately 12 weeks were pooled.

Findings and limits, study-wide: The study identified only a handful of AZD1222 recipients as seropositive at baseline. Reportedly, close to half of spike-specific TCRs are directed against unmutated variant regions.

J gave up 6 bases and V 3 bases, and 13 bases lay outside the gene matches. The CDR3 loop spans 19 amino acids. Germline V gene lookup returns CDR1 SGDLS and CDR2 YYNGEE. The assay was immunoSEQ multiplex PCR, and TCRdb's table has in-frame clones only and misses some. The sample lists about 130,000 clones, about 93% occurring once. Points on this clone: Its specificity is not known.

The TCR sequence derives from an adult in good health. The chain recombines TRBV9 with TRBJ2-3; 16 bases agree with TRBD2. This sample comprised peripheral blood, obtained on day 0 of AZD1222 vaccination. CDR3 protein: CASSAGPGLAGGPTDTQYF. The CDR3 DNA is TGTGCCAGCAGCGCAGGCCCGGGACTAGCGGGGGGGCCTACCGATACGCAGTATTTT.